A selection of T cell receptor beta chains follows, all from one sample in a study of STAT5B mutations in CD4+ large granular lymphocyte leukemia. The repertoire was sequenced with immunoSEQ multiplex PCR; TCRdb's copy has only in-frame clones and lacks some. The table includes 30,000 to 40,000 clones, roughly 65% detected once. Material: CD4+ T cells from blood buffy coats. These receptors came from a human donor in good health. Both conserved end residues are part of each CDR3. Fields, in order: clone size, J gene, V gene, D gene, CDR3 DNA, CDR3 protein. A D gene is named only where the DNA matches it firmly. Clone size is shown for a subset of rows, as once, few, many or a class of expanded clone.

clone_size: -; j_call: TRBJ2-7; v_call: TRBV28; d_call: TRBD1; cdr3_nt: TGTGCCAGCAGTTTATACAGGGGCGAGCAGTACTTC; cdr3_aa: CASSLYRGEQYF
clone_size: once; j_call: TRBJ1-2; v_call: TRBV5-1; d_call: -; cdr3_nt: TGCGCCAGCAGCTCGACGCCGGACAGCCTCCTCTATGGCTACACCTTC; cdr3_aa: CASSSTPDSLLYGYTF
clone_size: -; j_call: TRBJ1-6; v_call: TRBV7-9; d_call: TRBD1; cdr3_nt: TGTGCCAGCAGCTTAACGGCAGGGGGCGGGAATTCACCCCTCCACTTT; cdr3_aa: CASSLTAGGGNSPLHF
clone_size: -; j_call: TRBJ2-3; v_call: TRBV5-1; d_call: -; cdr3_nt: TGCGCCAGCAGCTGGTATTCTGGGGGGGATACGCAGTATTTT; cdr3_aa: CASSWYSGGDTQYF
clone_size: -; j_call: TRBJ1-6; v_call: TRBV4-3; d_call: -; cdr3_nt: TGCGCCAGCAGCCAAGCCTGGGGACTCGGAGTGCGAAGCTCCTATAATTCACCCCTCCACTTT; cdr3_aa: CASSQAWGLGVRSSYNSPLHF
clone_size: -; j_call: TRBJ1-4; v_call: TRBV7-9; d_call: TRBD1; cdr3_nt: TGTGCCAGCGGCGTAGCCACCGGGACAGGAAAATCAAAACTGTTTTTT; cdr3_aa: CASGVATGTGKSKLFF
clone_size: -; j_call: TRBJ2-7; v_call: TRBV5-1; d_call: TRBD1; cdr3_nt: TGCGCCAGCAGCAGAGGGACAGGGCTCGAGCAGTACTTC; cdr3_aa: CASSRGTGLEQYF
clone_size: -; j_call: TRBJ1-6; v_call: TRBV19; d_call: TRBD1; cdr3_nt: TGTGCCAGTAGTATAAGACGGACAGGGGTCGCCTATAATTCACCCCTCCACTTT; cdr3_aa: CASSIRRTGVAYNSPLHF
clone_size: -; j_call: TRBJ1-6; v_call: TRBV5-1; d_call: -; cdr3_nt: TGCGCCAGCAGGACGGGGGGAACCTATAATTCACCCCTCCACTTT; cdr3_aa: CASRTGGTYNSPLHF
clone_size: -; j_call: TRBJ2-7; v_call: TRBV6-6; d_call: TRBD1; cdr3_nt: TGTGCCAGCAGTTTCGACAGGGGAGCATACGAGCAGTACTTC; cdr3_aa: CASSFDRGAYEQYF
clone_size: -; j_call: TRBJ1-2; v_call: TRBV7-2; d_call: -; cdr3_nt: TGTGCCAGCAGCTTTACCAGGAGCGGCTACACCTTC; cdr3_aa: CASSFTRSGYTF
clone_size: -; j_call: TRBJ2-3; v_call: TRBV19; d_call: TRBD2; cdr3_nt: TGTGCCAGTAGAGCAACTAGCGGGGGAGTAGATACGCAGTATTTT; cdr3_aa: CASRATSGGVDTQYF
clone_size: -; j_call: TRBJ2-7; v_call: TRBV4-2; d_call: TRBD2; cdr3_nt: TGTGCCAGCCAGAGGGAGTCGGGGGGGGCCTACGAGCAGTACTTC; cdr3_aa: CASQRESGGAYEQYF
clone_size: few; j_call: TRBJ1-6; v_call: TRBV6-5; d_call: -; cdr3_nt: TGTGCCAGCAGTTACTGGCCGGGAAACTCACCCCTCCACTTT; cdr3_aa: CASSYWPGNSPLHF
clone_size: few; j_call: TRBJ1-1; v_call: TRBV9; d_call: -; cdr3_nt: TGTGCCAGCAGCGAAAGGACAGCGAACACTGAAGCTTTCTTT; cdr3_aa: CASSERTANTEAFF
clone_size: -; j_call: TRBJ1-5; v_call: TRBV2; d_call: -; cdr3_nt: TGTGCCAGCAAGCAAGGGCCCGGGCCCCAGCATTTT; cdr3_aa: CASKQGPGPQHF
clone_size: -; j_call: TRBJ2-6; v_call: TRBV9; d_call: -; cdr3_nt: TGTGCCAGCAGCGTATCGGGGGCCTTTCTCTCTGGGGCCAACGTCCTGACTTTC; cdr3_aa: CASSVSGAFLSGANVLTF
clone_size: -; j_call: TRBJ2-5; v_call: TRBV7-2; d_call: -; cdr3_nt: TGTGCCAGCAGCTCAAGGGGGGGCACAAAGACCCAGTACTTC; cdr3_aa: CASSSRGGTKTQYF
clone_size: -; j_call: TRBJ2-6; v_call: TRBV5-4; d_call: -; cdr3_nt: TGTGCCAGCAGCTTTCCAGGGATGTCTGGGGCCAACGTCCTGACTTTC; cdr3_aa: CASSFPGMSGANVLTF
clone_size: -; j_call: TRBJ2-5; v_call: TRBV7-9; d_call: -; cdr3_nt: TGTGCCAGCAGCTTAGTGGGCGGTTATGAGACCCAGTACTTC; cdr3_aa: CASSLVGGYETQYF
clone_size: -; j_call: TRBJ1-1; v_call: TRBV4-1; d_call: -; cdr3_nt: TGCGCCAGCAGCCAAGGGCAGAAGAACACTGAAGCTTTCTTT; cdr3_aa: CASSQGQKNTEAFF
clone_size: -; j_call: TRBJ1-1; v_call: TRBV6-1; d_call: -; cdr3_nt: TGTGCCAGCAGTGAATATGGGGCTTTCTTT; cdr3_aa: CASSEYGAFF
clone_size: few; j_call: TRBJ1-2; v_call: TRBV15; d_call: TRBD1; cdr3_nt: TGTGCCACCAGCAGACCCGGACAGGGTGGCTACACCTTC; cdr3_aa: CATSRPGQGGYTF
clone_size: -; j_call: TRBJ1-2; v_call: TRBV5-1; d_call: -; cdr3_nt: TGCGCCAGCAGCTTCGCATCCGGGGGCCTAACTAACTATGGCTACACCTTC; cdr3_aa: CASSFASGGLTNYGYTF
clone_size: few; j_call: TRBJ2-2; v_call: TRBV7-6; d_call: -; cdr3_nt: TGTGCCAGCAGCCCTCCCGGAAACCGGGTGTCGGAGCTGTTTTTT; cdr3_aa: CASSPPGNRVSELFF
clone_size: -; j_call: TRBJ2-2; v_call: TRBV1; d_call: -; cdr3_nt: TGCACCAGCAGCCTAACCCCCCGGGTAGGCCTGAACACCGGGGAGCTGTTTTTT; cdr3_aa: CTSSLTPRVGLNTGELFF
clone_size: -; j_call: TRBJ1-2; v_call: TRBV25-1; d_call: -; cdr3_nt: TGTGCCAGCAGCCCCGGGGCCGATTATGGCTACACCTTC; cdr3_aa: CASSPGADYGYTF
clone_size: few; j_call: TRBJ2-7; v_call: TRBV18; d_call: -; cdr3_nt: TGTGCCAGCTCAGGAGGGATTGAGCAGTACTTC; cdr3_aa: CASSGGIEQYF
clone_size: -; j_call: TRBJ1-4; v_call: TRBV15; d_call: -; cdr3_nt: TGTGCCACCAGCAGAGAATTTGGGCCAACTAATGAAAAACTGTTTTTT; cdr3_aa: CATSREFGPTNEKLFF